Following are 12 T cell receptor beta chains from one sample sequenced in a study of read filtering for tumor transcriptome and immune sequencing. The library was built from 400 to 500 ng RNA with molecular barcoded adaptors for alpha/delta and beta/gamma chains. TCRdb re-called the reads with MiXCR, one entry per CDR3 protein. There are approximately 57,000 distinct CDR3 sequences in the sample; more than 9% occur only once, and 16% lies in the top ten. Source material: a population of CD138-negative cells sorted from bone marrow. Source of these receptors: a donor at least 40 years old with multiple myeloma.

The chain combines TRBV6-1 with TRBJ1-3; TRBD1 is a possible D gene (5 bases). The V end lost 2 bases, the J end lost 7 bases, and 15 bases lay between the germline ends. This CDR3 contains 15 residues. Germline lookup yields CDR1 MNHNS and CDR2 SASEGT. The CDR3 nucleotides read TGTGCCAGCAGTGAACCGGGTCGGGGGAGGAACACCATATATTTT. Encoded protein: CASSEPGRGRNTIYF.

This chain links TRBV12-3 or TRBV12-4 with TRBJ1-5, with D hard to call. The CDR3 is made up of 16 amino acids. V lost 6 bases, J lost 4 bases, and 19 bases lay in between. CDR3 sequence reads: CASRPVSPSGNQPQHF. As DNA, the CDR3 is TGTGCCAGCAGGCCCGTCAGCCCATCGGGGAATCAGCCCCAGCATTTT.

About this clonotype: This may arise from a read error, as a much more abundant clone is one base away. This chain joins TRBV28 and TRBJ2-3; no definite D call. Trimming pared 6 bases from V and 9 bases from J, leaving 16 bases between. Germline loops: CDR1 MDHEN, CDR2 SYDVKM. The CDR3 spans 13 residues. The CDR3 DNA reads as TGTGCCAGCAGGGTTTCGGGTGTTGCGACGCAGTATTTT. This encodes CASRVSGVATQYF.

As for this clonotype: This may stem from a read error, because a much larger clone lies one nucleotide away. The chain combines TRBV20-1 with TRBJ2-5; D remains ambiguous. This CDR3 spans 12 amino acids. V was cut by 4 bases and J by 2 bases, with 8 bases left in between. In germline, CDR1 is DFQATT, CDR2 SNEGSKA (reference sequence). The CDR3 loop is CSAKAGQETQYF. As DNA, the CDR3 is TGCAGTGCTAAGGCAGGACAAGAGACCCAGTACTTC.

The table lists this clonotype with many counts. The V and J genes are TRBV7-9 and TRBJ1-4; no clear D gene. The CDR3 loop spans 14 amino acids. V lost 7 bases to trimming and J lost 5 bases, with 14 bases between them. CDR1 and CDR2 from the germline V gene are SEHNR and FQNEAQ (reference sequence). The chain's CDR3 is CASNPGFPNEKLFF. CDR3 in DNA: TGTGCCAGCAACCCGGGATTCCCAAATGAAAAACTGTTTTTT.

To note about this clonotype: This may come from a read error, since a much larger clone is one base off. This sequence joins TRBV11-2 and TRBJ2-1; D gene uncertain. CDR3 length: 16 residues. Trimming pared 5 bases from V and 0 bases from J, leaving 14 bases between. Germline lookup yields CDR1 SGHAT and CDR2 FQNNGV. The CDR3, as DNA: TGTGCCAGCAGCACCTCGGCGAGCCTCTCCTACAATGAGCAGTTCTTC. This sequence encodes CASSTSASLSYNEQFF.

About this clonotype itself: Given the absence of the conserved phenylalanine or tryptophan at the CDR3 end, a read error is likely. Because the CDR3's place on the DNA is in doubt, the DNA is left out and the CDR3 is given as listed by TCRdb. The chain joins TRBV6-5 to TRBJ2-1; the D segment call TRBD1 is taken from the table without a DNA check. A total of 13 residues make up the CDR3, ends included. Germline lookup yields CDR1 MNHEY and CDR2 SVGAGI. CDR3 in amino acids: CASIGTGPNEQLY.

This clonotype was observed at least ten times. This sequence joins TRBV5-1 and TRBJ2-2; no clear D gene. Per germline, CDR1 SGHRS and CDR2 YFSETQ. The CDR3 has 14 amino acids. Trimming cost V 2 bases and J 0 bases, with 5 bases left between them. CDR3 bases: TGCGCCAGCAGCTTAAACGCGAACACCGGGGAGCTGTTTTTT. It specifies CASSLNANTGELFF.

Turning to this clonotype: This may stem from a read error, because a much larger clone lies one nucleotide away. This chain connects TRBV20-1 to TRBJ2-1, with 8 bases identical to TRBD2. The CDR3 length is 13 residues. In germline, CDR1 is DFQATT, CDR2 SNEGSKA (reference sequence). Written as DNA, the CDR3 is TGCAGTCGCGGGGGGACCTCCTACAATGGGCAGTTCTTC. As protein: CSRGGTSYNGQFF.

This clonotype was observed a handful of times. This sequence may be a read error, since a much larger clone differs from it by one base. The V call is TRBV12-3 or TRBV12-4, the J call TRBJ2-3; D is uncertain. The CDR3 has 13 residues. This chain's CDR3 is CASRAGRTDAQYF. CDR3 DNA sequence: TGTGCCAGCAGGGCAGGTCGCACAGATGCGCAGTATTTT.

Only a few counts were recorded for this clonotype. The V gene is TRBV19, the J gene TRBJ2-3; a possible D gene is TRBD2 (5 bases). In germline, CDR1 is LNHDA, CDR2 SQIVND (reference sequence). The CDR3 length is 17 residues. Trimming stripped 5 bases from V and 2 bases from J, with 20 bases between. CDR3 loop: CASSPSGPGFPTDTQYF. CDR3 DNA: TGTGCCAGTAGTCCCTCAGGCCCGGGGTTCCCCACAGATACGCAGTATTTT.

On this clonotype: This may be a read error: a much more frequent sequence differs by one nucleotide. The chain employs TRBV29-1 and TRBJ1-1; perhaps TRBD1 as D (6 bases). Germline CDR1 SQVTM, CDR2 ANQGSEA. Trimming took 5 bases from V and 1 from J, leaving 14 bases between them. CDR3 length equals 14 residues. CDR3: CSVMGVDRNTEAFF. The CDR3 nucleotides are TGCAGCGTTATGGGGGTGGACAGGAACACTGAAGCTTTCTTT.